Listed below are T cell receptor beta chains from one sample, sequenced in a study of shared clonotypes between healthy human individuals. Assay used: immunoSEQ multiplex PCR; TCRdb lists only in-frame clones, some missing. Counted here are about 2.3 million clones, roughly 92% occurring once; the ten biggest clones make up roughly 0.34%. The sequenced sample was naive CD4+ T cells from PBMCs. The receptors were gathered from a man aged 18 to 29 in good health. Some clones in this sample may be carry-over from other donors' samples. The CDR3 runs from the conserved cysteine through the conserved F or W. The order of the fields is V gene, clone size, J gene, D gene, CDR3 DNA, CDR3 protein. The D gene is left open where the match is weak. Some rows have no size entry. The others give once, few or many, or a class for an expanded clone.

TRBV6-1	-	TRBJ1-1	-	TGTGCCAGCATAGCCGGACGCACTGAAGCTTTCTTT	CASIAGRTEAFF
TRBV7-8	once	TRBJ2-7	TRBD1	TGTGCCAGCAGCCTTGGGCCGGACAGGGTGTACGAGCAGTACTTC	CASSLGPDRVYEQYF
TRBV18	-	TRBJ1-1	-	TGTGCCAGCTCACCACTGCCTTTAAGGGGACGGAAGGACACTGAAGCTTTCTTT	CASSPLPLRGRKDTEAFF
TRBV11-3	-	TRBJ2-7	-	TGTGCCAGCAGCGTTCAAGACGGCATAGGCGAGCAGTACTTC	CASSVQDGIGEQYF
TRBV15	-	TRBJ2-7	-	TGTGCCACCAGCAGGCTATCTGGGGGAGAGGGCGAGCAGTACTTC	CATSRLSGGEGEQYF
TRBV15	-	TRBJ1-1	TRBD1	TGTGCCACCAGCAGAGATTATTCAGGGGGGACTGAAGCTTTCTTT	CATSRDYSGGTEAFF
TRBV18	-	TRBJ2-7	-	TGTGCCAGCTCACCGACGAAGGACGGATACGAGCAGTACTTC	CASSPTKDGYEQYF
TRBV25-1	-	TRBJ2-7	TRBD1	TGTGCCAGCAGTGCAAGACAGGGGTACGAGCAGTACTTC	CASSARQGYEQYF
TRBV7-9	few	TRBJ1-4	-	TGTGCCAGCAGCTCACGAGGGGCAACTAATGAAAAACTGTTTTTT	CASSSRGATNEKLFF
TRBV28	-	TRBJ1-2	TRBD1	TGTGCCAGCAGTTTATCTAGGACAGGCCACTCGGGCTACACCTTC	CASSLSRTGHSGYTF
TRBV28	-	TRBJ2-1	TRBD1	TGTGCCAGCAGTCCAAATCGACAGGGAAGGCAGTTCTTC	CASSPNRQGRQFF
TRBV18	-	TRBJ1-4	-	TGTGCCAGCTCACTCTCCCGAGGGAATAGGAATGAAAAACTGTTTTTT	CASSLSRGNRNEKLFF
TRBV28	-	TRBJ1-5	-	TGTGCCAGCACCCCCGCGGGCGCCGGGAGCAATCAGCCCCAGCATTTT	CASTPAGAGSNQPQHF
TRBV7-3	-	TRBJ2-5	-	TGTGCCAGCAGCTTATCCCTTGCAGGGGAAGAGACCCAGTACTTC	CASSLSLAGEETQYF
TRBV7-3	-	TRBJ2-3	TRBD2	TGTGCCAGCAGCCCTAAAAGGGCCGCGGGGACTAGGACAGATACGCAGTATTTT	CASSPKRAAGTRTDTQYF
TRBV7-8	-	TRBJ2-7	-	TGTGCCAGCAGCCCGGAGGGATATCGAGAACAGTACTTC	CASSPEGYREQYF
TRBV2	-	TRBJ2-1	TRBD2	TGTGCCAGCAGGTTTAGAGAGACTAGCGGTAATGAGCAGTTCTTC	CASRFRETSGNEQFF
TRBV7-3	-	TRBJ2-1	-	TGTGCCAGCAGTCCTCGCGGGACATTCAATGAGCAGTTCTTC	CASSPRGTFNEQFF
TRBV5-4	-	TRBJ1-3	TRBD1	TGTGCCAGCAGCACCAGGACAGGGAGCGGAAACACCATATATTTT	CASSTRTGSGNTIYF
TRBV5-1	-	TRBJ2-5	TRBD2	TGCGCCAGCAGCTTGCTAGCGGGAGGGTCCGACGGGACCCAGTACTTC	CASSLLAGGSDGTQYF
TRBV6-8	-	TRBJ2-5	TRBD1	TGTGCCAGCAGTTACTATCCGGGACAGGGGGTGGAGACCCAGTACTTC	CASSYYPGQGVETQYF
TRBV5-1	-	TRBJ1-4	-	TGCGCCAGCAGCCCTCAACAGGGTTTAGGAAAACTGTTTTTT	CASSPQQGLGKLFF
TRBV25-1	-	TRBJ2-7	-	TGTGCCAGCAGTGGACAGATCCTCTCAGCGCAGTACTTC	CASSGQILSAQYF
TRBV7-9	-	TRBJ2-7	TRBD1	TGTGCCAGCAGCTGGGGACAGGGCTACGAGCAGTACTTC	CASSWGQGYEQYF
TRBV4-1	-	TRBJ1-5	TRBD1	TGCGCCAGCAGCCAAGCAGGGGGCGTCAATCAGCCCCAGCATTTT	CASSQAGGVNQPQHF
TRBV5-4	-	TRBJ2-5	-	TGTGCCAGCAGCCAATTGAAAGAGACCCAGTACTTC	CASSQLKETQYF
TRBV19	once	TRBJ2-1	-	TGTGCCAGTAGTATCCACCCCCGGCGGGACTCCTACAATGAGCAGTTCTTC	CASSIHPRRDSYNEQFF
TRBV18	few	TRBJ1-1	TRBD1	TGTGCCAGCTCACCGGGACAGCTGAACACTGAAGCTTTCTTT	CASSPGQLNTEAFF
TRBV5-6	-	TRBJ1-5	TRBD1	TGTGCCAGCAGCTGGTCTCGGGACAGGGGCCATCAGCCCCAGCATTTT	CASSWSRDRGHQPQHF
TRBV28	-	TRBJ1-5	TRBD1	TGTGCCAGCAGCAACCCGGGGACAGTTAGCAATCAGCCCCAGCATTTT	CASSNPGTVSNQPQHF
TRBV18	-	TRBJ2-1	-	TGTGCCAGCTCACCACCCTCGCCCTACAATGAGCAGTTCTTC	CASSPPSPYNEQFF
TRBV12-5	-	TRBJ2-3	TRBD2	TGTGCTAGTGGGCCCGGGACTAGAGAATCAGATACGCAGTATTTT	CASGPGTRESDTQYF
TRBV27	-	TRBJ1-3	-	TGTGCCAGCAGTCAAGGGGGTGTAGGAAACACCATATATTTT	CASSQGGVGNTIYF
TRBV7-2	-	TRBJ2-2	-	TGTGCCAGCAGCTTATACCGGGTGGGGCTCCCCGGGGAGCTGTTTTTT	CASSLYRVGLPGELFF
TRBV2	-	TRBJ2-1	-	TGTGCCAGCAGTGATGGCCCGGGTGAGCAGTTCTTC	CASSDGPGEQFF
TRBV2	-	TRBJ2-5	-	TGTGCCGGACGGATAAAAGAGACCCAGTACTTC	CAGRIKETQYF
TRBV6-6	-	TRBJ2-3	TRBD2	TGTGCCAGCAAAGCGGGAGGAACAGATACGCAGTATTTT	CASKAGGTDTQYF
TRBV6-4	-	TRBJ2-1	-	TGTGCCAGCAGTGACTGGCTAGCGACAGACAATGAGCAGTTCTTC	CASSDWLATDNEQFF
TRBV7-2	-	TRBJ1-1	-	TGTGCCAGCAGCTTAGTTCCGCAGAGCATGAACACTGAAGCTTTCTTT	CASSLVPQSMNTEAFF
TRBV6-6	-	TRBJ1-3	-	TGTGCCAGCTACAGGGAGGGGACTGGAAACACCATATATTTT	CASYREGTGNTIYF
TRBV4-1	-	TRBJ2-3	-	TGCGCCAGCAGCCGCGAGGACCCATGGGCAGATACGCAGTATTTT	CASSREDPWADTQYF
TRBV7-3	-	TRBJ2-3	-	TGTGCCAGCAGCTTAAGGGGACAACCCTTCACAGATACGCAGTATTTT	CASSLRGQPFTDTQYF
TRBV5-8	-	TRBJ1-2	-	TGTGCCAGCAGCTTGGTCGGTGGAAACTATGGCTACACCTTC	CASSLVGGNYGYTF
TRBV19	-	TRBJ1-1	-	TGTGCCAGTAGTCCGTACATGAACACTGAAGCTTTCTTT	CASSPYMNTEAFF